The entry that follows covers one TCR beta chain sequence. The target antigen is unknown. The sample belongs to a study of graft-versus-host responses after intestinal transplantation. Overall study: Anti-thymocyte globulin induction preceded 2 to 4 years of tacrolimus and steroid maintenance in all recipients.

The data were produced by immunoSEQ multiplex PCR, yet TCRdb's version contains in-frame clones alone and is incomplete. The sample consists of about 78,000 clones, around 90% of them appearing once. Germline CDR1 reads LGHNA; CDR2 reads YNFKEQ. The CDR3 extends over 16 amino acids. The V gene lost 0 bases and the J gene lost 5 bases, with 15 bases spanning the gap. This clonotype was sampled from a human donor who was the organ donor for an intestinal transplant. The sample here was unstimulated CD8+ T cells sorted from spleen or lymph node cells, taken before transplant. The V and J genes are TRBV4-2 and TRBJ2-3, with D possibly TRBD2 on 5 matching bases. CDR3 loop: CASSQDWVGVGDTQYF. The DNA of the CDR3 is TGTGCCAGCAGCCAAGATTGGGTGGGAGTGGGAGATACGCAGTATTTT.